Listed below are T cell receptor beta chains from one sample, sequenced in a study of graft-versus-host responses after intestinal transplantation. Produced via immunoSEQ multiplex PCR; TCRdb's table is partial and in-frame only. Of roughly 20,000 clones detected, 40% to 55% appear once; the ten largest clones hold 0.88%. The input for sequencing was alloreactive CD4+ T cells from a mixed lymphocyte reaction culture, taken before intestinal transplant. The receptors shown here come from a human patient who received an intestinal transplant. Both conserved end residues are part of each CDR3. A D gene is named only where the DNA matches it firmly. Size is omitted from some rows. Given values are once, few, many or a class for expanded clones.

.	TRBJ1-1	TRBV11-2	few	TGTGCCAGCAGCACCCAAGTCACGGTGAACACTGAAGCTTTCTTT	CASSTQVTVNTEAFF
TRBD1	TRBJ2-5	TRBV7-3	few	TGTGCCAGCAGCTTACAGGGGGATGGGACCCAGTACTTC	CASSLQGDGTQYF
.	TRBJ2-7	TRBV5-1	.	TGCGCCAGCAGCTTCGCAGGAACCTACGAGCAGTACTTC	CASSFAGTYEQYF
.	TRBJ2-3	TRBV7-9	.	TGTGCCAGCAGCTTAGGCAAGGGACAAACACGTCCAGATACGCAGTATTTT	CASSLGKGQTRPDTQYF
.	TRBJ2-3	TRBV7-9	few	TGTGCCAGCAGACAATATACGGTAGCCGGAGATACGCAGTATTTT	CASRQYTVAGDTQYF
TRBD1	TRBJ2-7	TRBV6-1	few	TGTGCCAGCAGTGGGGGGGGACAGGGGGCCTACGAGCAGTACTTC	CASSGGGQGAYEQYF
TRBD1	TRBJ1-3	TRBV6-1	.	TGTGCCAGCACCCGGGACAGATTCTCTGGAAACACCATATATTTT	CASTRDRFSGNTIYF
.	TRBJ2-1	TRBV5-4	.	TGTGCCAGCAGCCCGCCTCCTTCCGGGACTTTTAATGAGCAGTTCTTC	CASSPPPSGTFNEQFF
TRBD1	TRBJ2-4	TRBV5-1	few	TGCGCCAGCAGCTTAGGGACAGGGTTAAACATTCAGTACTTC	CASSLGTGLNIQYF
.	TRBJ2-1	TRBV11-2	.	TGTGCCAGCATGGGTGGACTTGAGCAGTTCTTC	CASMGGLEQFF
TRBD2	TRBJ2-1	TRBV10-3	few	TGTGCCATCAGTGCAGGACTAGCGGGGGGGCCCCCCTACAATGAGCAGTTCTTC	CAISAGLAGGPPYNEQFF
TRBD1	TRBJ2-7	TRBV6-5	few	TGTGCCAGCAGCCTCGACAGGGGCGGCGAGCAGTACTTC	CASSLDRGGEQYF
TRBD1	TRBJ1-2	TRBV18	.	TGTGCCAGCTCACCCGACAGGGGTGGCTACACCTTC	CASSPDRGGYTF
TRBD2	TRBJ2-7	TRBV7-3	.	TGTGCCAGCAGCCCCCAAGCGGGGGGAGGGGAGCAGTACTTC	CASSPQAGGGEQYF
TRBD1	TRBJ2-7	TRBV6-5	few	TGTGCCAGCAGTCCCCACCGCGACAGGGGGTACGAGCAGTACTTC	CASSPHRDRGYEQYF
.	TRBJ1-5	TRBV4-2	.	TGTGCCAGCAGCCTAGCCTTAATGGGGCCCCAGCATTTT	CASSLALMGPQHF
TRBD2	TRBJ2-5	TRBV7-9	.	TGTGCCAGCAGCTTCTATGTGGGTAGCGGGGGCTCTCAAGAGACCCAGTACTTC	CASSFYVGSGGSQETQYF
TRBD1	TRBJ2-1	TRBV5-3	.	TGTGCCAGAAGCCCCAACGCACCCGGGACAGACAATGAGCAGTTCTTC	CARSPNAPGTDNEQFF
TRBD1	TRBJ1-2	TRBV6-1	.	TGTGCCAGCAGTTCCGGGACAGGTGGCTCCTATGGCTACACCTTC	CASSSGTGGSYGYTF
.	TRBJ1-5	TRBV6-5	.	TGTGCCAGCAGTTCAGCTGGGGCAGGGAATCAGCCCCAGCATTTT	CASSSAGAGNQPQHF
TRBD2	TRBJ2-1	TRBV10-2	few	TGCGCCACTCTAGCGGGGGGTATCAATGAGCAGTTCTTC	CATLAGGINEQFF
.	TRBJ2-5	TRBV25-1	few	TGTGCCAGCAGCCACGCCCGGGGTACGGAGACCCAGTACTTC	CASSHARGTETQYF
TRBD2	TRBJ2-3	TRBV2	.	TGTGCCAGCAAGGGTGGGCTAGCGGGGGGCGGGAGGCAGTATTTT	CASKGGLAGGGRQYF
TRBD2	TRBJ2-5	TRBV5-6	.	TGTGCCAGCAGCTTGGTGAGCGGGGGCCTCCAAGAGACCCAGTACTTC	CASSLVSGGLQETQYF
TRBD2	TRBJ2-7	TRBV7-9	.	TGTGCCAGCAGCTTAGTACGGCTAGCGGGGACCTCCTACGAGCAGTACTTC	CASSLVRLAGTSYEQYF
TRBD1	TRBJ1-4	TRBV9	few	TGTGCCAGCAGCGCGACCCCAGGGGGTTTTGAAAAACTGTTTTTT	CASSATPGGFEKLFF
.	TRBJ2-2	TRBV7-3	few	TGTGCCAGCAGCCCCTCGACTCGGGGGGAGCTGTTTTTT	CASSPSTRGELFF
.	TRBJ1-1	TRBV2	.	TGTGCCAGAGGGAGGGAGGTTACTGAAGCTTTCTTT	CARGREVTEAFF
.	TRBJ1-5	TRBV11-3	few	TGTGCCAGCAGCCTCCATCAGCCCCAGCATTTT	CASSLHQPQHF
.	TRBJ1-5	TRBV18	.	TGTGCCAGCTCACCCGCCACAGGGATACGGAATCAGCCCCAGCATTTT	CASSPATGIRNQPQHF
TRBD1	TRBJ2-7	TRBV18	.	TGTGCCAGCTCACAGGGGGCTGGGGACGAGCAGTACTTC	CASSQGAGDEQYF
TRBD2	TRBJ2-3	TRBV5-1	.	TGCGCCAGCAGCCTCGTTAGCGGGGGGGCCGCAGATACGCAGTATTTT	CASSLVSGGAADTQYF
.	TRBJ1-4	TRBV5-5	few	TGTGCCAGCAGCTTCGGGGGTAGAGGGGATGAAAAACTGTTTTTT	CASSFGGRGDEKLFF
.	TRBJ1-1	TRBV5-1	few	TGCGCCAGCAGCTGGGGGGGTTTGAACACTGAAGCTTTCTTT	CASSWGGLNTEAFF
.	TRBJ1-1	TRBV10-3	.	TGTGCCATCAGTGGTCCCCCCGTGAACACTGAAGCTTTCTTT	CAISGPPVNTEAFF
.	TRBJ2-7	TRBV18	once	TGTGCCAGCTCACCCGGAGTCTACGAGCAGTACTTC	CASSPGVYEQYF
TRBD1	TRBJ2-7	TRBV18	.	TGTGCCAGCTCACCTGGGACAGGGGTAAGGGGCGAGCAGTACTTC	CASSPGTGVRGEQYF
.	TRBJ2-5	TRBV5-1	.	TGCGCCAGCACCAGGGTCGCCCGCCAAGAGACCCAGTACTTC	CASTRVARQETQYF
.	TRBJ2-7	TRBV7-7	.	TGTGCTAGCAGCTTGAGGGGAGGGGGATCCTACGAGCAGTACTTC	CASSLRGGGSYEQYF
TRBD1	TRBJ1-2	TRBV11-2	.	TGTGCCAGCAGCTTAGGGTCAGGGGGCTATGGCTACACCTTC	CASSLGSGGYGYTF
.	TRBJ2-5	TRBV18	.	TGTGCCAGCTCACCAACACCCGAGACCCAGTACTTC	CASSPTPETQYF
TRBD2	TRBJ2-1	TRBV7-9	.	TGTGCCAGCATCGGCGGGGGTCCCTACAATGAGCAGTTCTTC	CASIGGGPYNEQFF
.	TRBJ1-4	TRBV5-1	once	TGCGCCAGCGGAGTAGGTATAACCCCAAATGAAAAACTGTTTTTT	CASGVGITPNEKLFF
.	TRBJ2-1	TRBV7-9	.	TGTGCCAGCAGCTTACCCCTAAATGAGCAGTTCTTC	CASSLPLNEQFF